This T cell receptor (beta chain) was sequenced for a study of blood T cells in healthy people across ages. Study findings and constraints: The recorded TCR beta diversity per million T cells decreased in a roughly linear manner with age.

Many counts were recorded for this clonotype. Its antigen is unidentified. Using a J-beta primer mix together with a sample-barcoded 5' primer, a second PCR was run for about 6 to 11 cycles. Via MiXCR, TCRdb re-called the 5' RACE reads, giving one row per CDR3 protein. The sample shows 800,000 to 1,300,000 distinct CDR3 sequences, 20% to 25% of them seen only once. CDR1 and CDR2 (germline): SGHTA, FQGNSA. The CDR3 contains 12 residues. Trimming shortened V by 3 bases and J by 11 bases, and 13 bases separated the two germline ends. These data were also filed under a second study, of T cells of mothers and their children. In that study: All extracted RNA went into cDNA synthesis, about 1.4 ug per 15 ul. The M1S primer of the second PCR added sample barcodes and 2-4 random nucleotides. Thymic selection shapes TCR recombination output in related pairs, and it does so similarly in unrelated pairs.

The receptor was derived from a girl between 2 and 10 years old in good health. The sequencing sample was made of blood. The chain carries TRBV7-2 and TRBJ2-5, with D tentatively TRBD1 or TRBD2 (6 bases each). The CDR3 nucleotides read TGTGCCAGCAGCTTCGGGGGCGCGGAGCAGTACTTC. Protein product: CASSFGGAEQYF.